This T cell receptor beta chain was documented in a study of T cells expressing NK-cell markers. Study at large: According to the study, TCR beta repertoires originated from sorted CD3+CD56+NKG2C+, CD3+CD56+NKG2C- and CD3+CD56-NKG2C+ T cells. In the group of eight sequenced donors, seven were HCMV-seropositive and one was seronegative.

As to this clonotype: The antigen is not known.

The cDNA for TCR beta came from 5'RACE template switching with UMIs. TCRdb reanalyzed the 5' RACE reads and collapses them to one entry per CDR3 protein, without DNA. The listing contains hundreds of thousands of distinct CDR3 sequences. Study observations and caveats: In a group of about six donors, dominant NKG2C+ clonotypes represented about 1.0-7.0% of CD8+ T cells.

This CDR3 region has 16 residues. The chain joins TRBV12-3 or TRBV12-4 to TRBJ1-5. The sample was blood T cells: a sorted CD56 or NKG2C T cell subset, CD4+ or CD8+ T cells, or bulk PBMC T cells (not recorded which). This receptor was taken from a woman aged 18 to 75 in good health. The CDR3 loop reads CASSRGLLQGNQPQHF.